The 20 T cell receptor beta chains below were found in one sample sequenced in a study of metastatic and nonmetastatic thyroid tumors. Among the patients, none had received any treatment before thyroid surgery. TCRdb re-clonotyped the PCR reads via MiXCR. The sample lists over 10,000 clones; 25% to 35% were seen once. The sample comprised tumor tissue. These receptors were taken from a female donor with papillary thyroid cancer or a benign thyroid nodule (not recorded which). Some clones in this sample may be carry-over from other donors' samples.

This sequence joins TRBV11-2 and TRBJ1-3, with a tentative D call TRBD1 (5 bases). Trimming shortened V by 0 bases and J by 8 bases, and 11 bases separated the two germline ends. Germline V gene data show CDR1 as SGHAT and CDR2 as FQNNGV. This CDR3 region has 14 residues. The CDR3 loop reads CASSLDRTGDTIYF. In DNA form, the CDR3 reads TGTGCCAGCAGCTTAGATCGCACGGGGGACACCATATATTTT.

This clone was counted only a few times. V gene TRBV6-1 combines with J gene TRBJ2-7; 7 bases are shared with TRBD1. The CDR3 loop spans 15 amino acids. Germline CDR1 MNHNS, CDR2 SASEGT. The V gene end was trimmed by 7 bases and the J gene end by 1 base; junction bases not matched to a gene: 10. The CDR3 DNA follows: TGTGCCAGCAACTCCCGGACAGGCCCTTCCTACGAGCAGTACTTC. It specifies CASNSRTGPSYEQYF.

This clone has a count of ten or more. The rearrangement uses TRBV2 and TRBJ1-5; possibly TRBD1 for D (5 bases). Looked up from germline, CDR1 is SNHLY and CDR2 is FYNNEI. Between the trimmed V and J ends, which lost 2 bases and 13 bases, there was a span of 12 bases. This CDR3 spans 12 amino acids. As DNA, the CDR3 is TGTGCCAGCAGTGAAATGGACACCGAGCAGCATTTT. Translation gives CASSEMDTEQHF. Drawing the rest from reference TRBV2 and TRBJ1-5, the complete variable domain is EPEVTQTPSHQVTQMGQEVILRCVPISNHLYFYWYRQILGQKVEFLVSFYNNEISEKSEIFDDQFSVERPDGSNFTLKIRSTKLEDSAMYFCASSEMDTEQHFGDGTRLSIL.

The V call is TRBV11-2, the J call TRBJ2-1, with D perhaps assigned TRBD1 or TRBD2 (5 bases each). The germline gives CDR1 SGHAT, CDR2 FQNNGV. Between the trimmed V and J ends, which lost 5 bases and 5 bases, there was a span of 25 bases. The CDR3 totals 18 residues. CDR3 in amino acids: CASSPSPPGAGYNNEQFF. CDR3 nucleotides: TGTGCCAGCAGCCCCTCCCCTCCCGGGGCAGGTTACAACAATGAGCAGTTCTTC. Combining the CDR3 with reference TRBV11-2 and TRBJ2-1 gives the whole variable domain EAGVAQSPRYKIIEKRQSVAFWCNPISGHATLYWYQQILGQGPKLLIQFQNNGVVDDSQLPKDRFSAERLKGVDSTLKIQPAKLEDSAVYLCASSPSPPGAGYNNEQFFGPGTRLTVL.

This clone was detected only a few times. The V and J genes are TRBV25-1 and TRBJ1-6; D may be TRBD1 (5 bases). V was cut by 3 bases and J by 7 bases, with 7 bases left in between. Germline lookup yields CDR1 MGHDK and CDR2 SYGVNS. The CDR3 covers 13 residues. Written as DNA, the CDR3 is TGTGCCAGCAGTGACCCAGGGAATTCACCCCTCCACTTT. Its translation: CASSDPGNSPLHF.

This clone was seen a single time. The CDR3, as DNA: TGCGCCAGCAGCCAAGGAACGGGACAGCAGTATTTT. Amino acids: CASSQGTGQQYF. This chain uses TRBV4-3 with TRBJ2-3; possible D gene TRBD1, 6 bases. The V gene's germline CDR1 is LGHNA and CDR2 YSLEER. The length of the CDR3 is 12 residues. With 1 base removed from V and 11 bases from J, the gap between germline ends came to 10 bases.

This clone has a handful of counts. This chain connects TRBV2 to TRBJ2-1, with D tentatively TRBD2 (7 bases). Germline CDR1 reads SNHLY; CDR2 reads FYNNEI. Trimming took 5 bases from V and 12 from J, leaving 20 bases between them. This CDR3 contains 14 residues. The CDR3 is CASSLGGAHQGQFF. The CDR3 nucleotides are TGTGCCAGCAGTTTGGGGGGGGCGCACCAGGGGCAGTTCTTC. Using reference TRBV2 and TRBJ2-1 for the parts outside the CDR3, the full variable domain is EPEVTQTPSHQVTQMGQEVILRCVPISNHLYFYWYRQILGQKVEFLVSFYNNEISEKSEIFDDQFSVERPDGSNFTLKIRSTKLEDSAMYFCASSLGGAHQGQFFGPGTRLTVL.

This clone was recorded only once. This chain connects TRBV5-1 to TRBJ1-1; no reliable D call. This CDR3 has 13 residues. Trimming pared 3 bases from V and 1 base from J, leaving 7 bases between. CDR1 is SGHRS, CDR2 YFSETQ, per germline. CDR3 sequence reads: CASSSRWNTEAFF. CDR3 in DNA: TGCGCCAGCAGCTCCCGGTGGAACACTGAAGCTTTCTTT.

This clone was counted a few times. V usage is TRBV27 and J usage is TRBJ1-2, with D possibly being TRBD1 (6 bases). Germline CDR1 MNHEY, CDR2 SMNVEV (reference sequence). V lost 5 bases, J lost 3 bases, and 10 bases lay in between. The CDR3 covers 13 residues. Here the CDR3 DNA reads TGTGCCAGCAGTCCTACAGGGTACTATGGCTACACCTTC. It translates to CASSPTGYYGYTF.

This clone was found many times. Being one base from a much bigger clone, this may be a read error. The V and J genes are TRBV5-1 and TRBJ2-3; D is undetermined. Looked up from germline, CDR1 is SGHRS and CDR2 is YFSETQ. V lost 0 bases and J 3 bases, leaving 14 bases between the germline ends. This CDR3 contains 16 residues. The CDR3 DNA reads TGCGCCAGCAGCTTGGAGCAGGCCTTTAGGACAGATACGCAGTATTTT. Translation gives CASSLEQAFRTDTQYF.

The chain carries TRBV30 and TRBJ2-7; 8 bases are a match to TRBD2. Germline CDR1 GTSNPN, CDR2 SVGIG (reference sequence). The CDR3 totals 14 residues. The trim removed 5 bases at V and 4 bases at J, leaving 10 bases unmatched. The CDR3 reads CAWGPGGGPYEQYF. CDR3 nucleotide sequence: TGTGCCTGGGGCCCCGGGGGGGGCCCATACGAGCAGTACTTC.

This clone was observed many times. The J gene is TRBJ1-3, the V gene TRBV30, with no clear D. Trimming left V 2 bases short and J 2 bases short, with 16 bases between. The CDR3 sequence is 16 residues long. Germline CDR1 GTSNPN, CDR2 SVGIG (reference sequence). CDR3 region: CAWSSTETSPGNTIYF. The DNA for the CDR3 is TGTGCCTGGAGTAGTACGGAGACATCACCTGGAAACACCATATATTTT.

This CDR3 is CASSSVGRGAYEQYV. The CDR3 bases are TGTGCCAGCAGTTCCGTAGGAAGGGGGGCCTACGAGCAGTACGTC. The rearrangement joins TRBV28 to TRBJ2-7, with D tentatively TRBD1 or TRBD2 (6 bases each). Germline CDR1 is MDHEN and CDR2 is SYDVKM. This CDR3 is built from 15 residues. Trimming cost V 4 bases and J 2 bases, with 15 bases left between them.

The V and J genes are TRBV5-1 and TRBJ2-2; D remains ambiguous. The CDR3 extends over 14 amino acids. CDR1 is SGHRS, CDR2 YFSETQ, per germline. V shed 4 bases and J shed 6 bases, with 13 bases lying between them. The chain's CDR3 is CASSPVTESGELFF. The CDR3 region has the DNA TGCGCCAGCAGCCCGGTAACTGAGTCCGGGGAGCTGTTTTTT.

The chain has TRBV3-1 and TRBJ1-5, with no clear D. CDR1 is LGHDT and CDR2 is YNNKEL in the germline V gene (reference sequence). Trimming left V 2 bases short and J 1 base short, with 15 bases between. The CDR3 covers 17 residues. The CDR3 region is CASSQRCGIGSNQPQHF. CDR3 nucleotide sequence: TGTGCCAGCAGCCAAAGGTGCGGGATCGGGAGCAATCAGCCCCAGCATTTT.

This clone has more than one count but fewer than ten. The CDR3 loop reads CASSVGSSVSDNEQFF. The CDR3 nucleotides read TGTGCCAGCAGCGTAGGTAGTAGCGTGAGTGACAATGAGCAGTTCTTC. This sequence joins TRBV9 and TRBJ2-1; tentative D call: TRBD2 (5 bases). The CDR3 is made up of 16 amino acids. V dropped 0 bases and J dropped 5 bases, with 15 bases sitting between them. The germline V gene encodes CDR1 SGDLS and CDR2 YYNGEE.

The table lists this clone with a few counts. This chain uses TRBV27 with TRBJ1-2; tentatively, D is TRBD1 (6 bases). Germline loops: CDR1 MNHEY, CDR2 SMNVEV (reference sequence). The CDR3 consists of 12 residues. V was cut by 10 bases and J by 7 bases, with 16 bases left in between. The CDR3 DNA follows: TGTGCCATCACAGGGCAAATGTGTGGCTACACCTTC. This codes for CAITGQMCGYTF.

The chain uses TRBV11-3 and TRBJ2-7; D uncertain. The length of the CDR3 is 14 residues. The germline V and J ends were trimmed by 5 bases and 5 bases, with 16 bases remaining between them. In germline, CDR1 is SGHNT, CDR2 YENEEA. For the CDR3, the DNA is TGTGCCAGCAGCCCTGCAGCCGTGGGGAACGAGCAGTACTTC. As protein: CASSPAAVGNEQYF.

About this clone: An end of the junction differs from the germline gene, which may be a read error. The J gene is TRBJ1-6, the V gene TRBV11-3; D gene unclear. This CDR3 comprises 13 residues. Germline V CDR1 and CDR2: SGHNT, YENEEA. For the CDR3, the DNA is TGTGCCATCAGCTTAGAGGACGGCTCACCCCTCCACTTT. It specifies CAISLEDGSPLHF.

On this clone: A read error may produce the germline difference seen at one junction end. This sequence joins TRBV11-3 and TRBJ2-3; D gene ambiguous. From germline, CDR1 is SGHNT and CDR2 YENEEA. This CDR3 region has 15 residues. CDR3 DNA sequence: TGTGTCAGCAGCCCCGGAGTGGGGAGCACAGATACGCAGTATTTT. It translates to CVSSPGVGSTDTQYF.